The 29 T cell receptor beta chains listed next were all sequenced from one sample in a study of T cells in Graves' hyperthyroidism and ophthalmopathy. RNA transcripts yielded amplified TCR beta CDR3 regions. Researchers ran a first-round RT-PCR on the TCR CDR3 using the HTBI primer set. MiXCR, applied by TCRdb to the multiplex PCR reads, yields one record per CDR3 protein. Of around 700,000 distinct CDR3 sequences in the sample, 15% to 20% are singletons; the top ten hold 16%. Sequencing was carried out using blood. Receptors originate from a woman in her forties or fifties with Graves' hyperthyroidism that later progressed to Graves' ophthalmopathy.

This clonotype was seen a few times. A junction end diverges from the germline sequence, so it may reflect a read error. CDR3 in amino acids: CATSGTGNTEAFF. The CDR3 DNA follows: TGTGCCACCAGCGGGACAGGGAACACTGAAGCTTTCTTT. The genes are TRBV5-5 and TRBJ1-1; TRBD1 matches 8 bases. Germline values: CDR1 SGHKS, CDR2 YYEKEE (reference sequence). The CDR3 loop spans 13 amino acids.

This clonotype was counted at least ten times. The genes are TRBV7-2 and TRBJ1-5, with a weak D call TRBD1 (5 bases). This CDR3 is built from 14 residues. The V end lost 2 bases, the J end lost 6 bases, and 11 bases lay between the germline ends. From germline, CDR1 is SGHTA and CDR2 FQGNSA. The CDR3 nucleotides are TGTGCCAGCAGCTTAATAGGGGCCGGTCAGCCCCAGCATTTT. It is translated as CASSLIGAGQPQHF. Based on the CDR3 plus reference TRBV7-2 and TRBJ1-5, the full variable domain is GAGVSQSPSNKVTEKGKDVELRCDPISGHTALYWYRQSLGQGLEFLIYFQGNSAPDKSGLPSDRFSAERTGGSVSTLTIQRTQQEDSAVYLCASSLIGAGQPQHFGDGTRLSIL.

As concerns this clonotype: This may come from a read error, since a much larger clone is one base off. CDR3 DNA: TGTGCCTGGTCCCGGGACGGGTACACTGAAGCTTTCTTT. This sequence encodes CAWSRDGYTEAFF. The J gene is TRBJ1-1, the V gene TRBV30, with D possibly matching TRBD1 (5 bases). Germline CDR1 and CDR2: GTSNPN and SVGIG (reference sequence). Between the trimmed V and J ends, which lost 5 bases and 3 bases, there was a span of 13 bases. The CDR3 runs 13 residues.

Here the CDR3 DNA reads TGCAGCGTTGAAGAGGTTGGGGAGCAGTTCTTC. Its protein is CSVEEVGEQFF. The genes are TRBV29-1 and TRBJ2-1; no reliable D call. The ends were cut back, 0 bases at V and 10 bases at J, with 7 bases in the middle. CDR3 length: 11 amino acids. Germline V CDR1 and CDR2: SQVTM, ANQGSEA.

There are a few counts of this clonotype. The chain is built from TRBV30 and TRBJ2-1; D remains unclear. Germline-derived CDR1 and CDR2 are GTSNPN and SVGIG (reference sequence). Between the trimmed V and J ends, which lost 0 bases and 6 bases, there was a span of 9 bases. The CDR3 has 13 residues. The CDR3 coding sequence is TGTGCCTGGAGTGTAGGGCGGTTCAATGAGCAGTTCTTC. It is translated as CAWSVGRFNEQFF.

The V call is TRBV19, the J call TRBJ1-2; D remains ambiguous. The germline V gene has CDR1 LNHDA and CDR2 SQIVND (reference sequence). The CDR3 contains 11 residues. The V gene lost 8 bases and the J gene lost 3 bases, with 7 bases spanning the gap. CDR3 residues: CASGKYYGYTF. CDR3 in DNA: TGTGCCAGTGGAAAGTACTATGGCTACACCTTC.

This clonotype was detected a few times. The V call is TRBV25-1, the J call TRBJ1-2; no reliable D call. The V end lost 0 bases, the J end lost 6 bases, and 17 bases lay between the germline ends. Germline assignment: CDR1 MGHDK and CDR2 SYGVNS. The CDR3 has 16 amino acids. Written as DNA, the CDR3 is TGTGCCAGCAGTGAATATAACCCGGCGGAGGGTCATGGCTACACCTTC. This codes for CASSEYNPAEGHGYTF.

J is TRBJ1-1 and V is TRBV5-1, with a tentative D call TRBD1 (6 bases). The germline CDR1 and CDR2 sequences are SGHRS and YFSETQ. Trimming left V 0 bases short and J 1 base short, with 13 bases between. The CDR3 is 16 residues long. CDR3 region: CASSLAGGQPNTEAFF. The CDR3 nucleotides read TGCGCCAGCAGCTTGGCTGGCGGACAGCCGAACACTGAAGCTTTCTTT. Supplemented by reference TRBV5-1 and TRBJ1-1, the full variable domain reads KAGVTQTPRYLIKTRGQQVTLSCSPISGHRSVSWYQQTPGQGLQFLFEYFSETQRNKGNFPGRFSGRQFSNSRSEMNVSTLELGDSALYLCASSLAGGQPNTEAFFGQGTRLTVV.

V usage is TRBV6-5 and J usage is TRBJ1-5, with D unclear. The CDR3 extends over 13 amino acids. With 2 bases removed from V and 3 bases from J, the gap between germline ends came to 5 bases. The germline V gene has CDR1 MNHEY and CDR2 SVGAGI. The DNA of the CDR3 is TGTGCCAGCAGTTACGGCAACAATCAGCCCCAGCATTTT. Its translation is CASSYGNNQPQHF.

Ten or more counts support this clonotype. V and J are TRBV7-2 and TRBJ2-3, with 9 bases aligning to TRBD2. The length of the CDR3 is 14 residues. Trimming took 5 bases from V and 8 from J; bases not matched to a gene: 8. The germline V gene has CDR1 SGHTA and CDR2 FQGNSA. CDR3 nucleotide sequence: TGTGCCAGCAGCCTGCGGGGGGGCCTAAGTACGCAGTATTTT. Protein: CASSLRGGLSTQYF.

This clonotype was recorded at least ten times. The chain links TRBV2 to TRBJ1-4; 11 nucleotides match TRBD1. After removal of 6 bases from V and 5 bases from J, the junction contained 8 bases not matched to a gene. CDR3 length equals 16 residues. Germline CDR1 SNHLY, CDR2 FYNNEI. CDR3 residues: CASRAGTGGLNEKLFF. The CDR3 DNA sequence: TGTGCCAGCAGAGCCGGGACAGGGGGATTGAATGAAAAACTGTTTTTT.

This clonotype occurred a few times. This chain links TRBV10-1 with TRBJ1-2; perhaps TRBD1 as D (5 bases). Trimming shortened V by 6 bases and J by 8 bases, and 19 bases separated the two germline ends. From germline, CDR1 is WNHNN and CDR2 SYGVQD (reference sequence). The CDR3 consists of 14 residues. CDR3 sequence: CASSPGGSELGYTF. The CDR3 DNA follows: TGCGCCAGCAGCCCCGGGGGGTCAGAATTGGGCTACACCTTC.

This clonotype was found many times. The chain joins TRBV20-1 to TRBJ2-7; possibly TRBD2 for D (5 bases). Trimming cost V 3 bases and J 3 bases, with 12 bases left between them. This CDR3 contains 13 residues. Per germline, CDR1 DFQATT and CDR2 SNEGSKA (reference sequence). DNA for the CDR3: TGCAGTGCTAGGAGGACGGGAAACTACGAGCAGTACTTC. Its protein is CSARRTGNYEQYF.

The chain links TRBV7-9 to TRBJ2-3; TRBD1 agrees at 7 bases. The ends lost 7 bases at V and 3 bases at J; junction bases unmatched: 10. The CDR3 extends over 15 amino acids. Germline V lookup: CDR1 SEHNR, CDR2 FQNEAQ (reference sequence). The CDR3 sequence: CASNRDRVWTDTQYF. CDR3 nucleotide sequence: TGTGCCAGCAACAGAGACAGGGTTTGGACAGATACGCAGTATTTT.

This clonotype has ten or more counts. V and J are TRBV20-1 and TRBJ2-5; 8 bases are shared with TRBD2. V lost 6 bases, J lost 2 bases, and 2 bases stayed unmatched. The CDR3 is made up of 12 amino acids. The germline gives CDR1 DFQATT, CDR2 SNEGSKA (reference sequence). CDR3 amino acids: CSATSGQETQYF. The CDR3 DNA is TGCAGTGCCACTAGCGGTCAAGAGACCCAGTACTTC.

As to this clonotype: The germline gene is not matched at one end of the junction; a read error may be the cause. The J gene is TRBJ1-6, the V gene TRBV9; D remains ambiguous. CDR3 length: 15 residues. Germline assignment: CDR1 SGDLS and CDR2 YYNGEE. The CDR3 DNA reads TGTGCCAGCAGCGTATCCGGGCTCGATAATTCACTCCTCCACTTT. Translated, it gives CASSVSGLDNSLLHF.

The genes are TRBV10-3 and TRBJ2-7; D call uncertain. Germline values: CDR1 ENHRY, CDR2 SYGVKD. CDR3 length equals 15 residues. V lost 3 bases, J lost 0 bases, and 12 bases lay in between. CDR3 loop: CAISDLARPSYEQYF. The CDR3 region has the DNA TGTGCCATCAGTGATTTGGCCAGACCCTCCTACGAGCAGTACTTC.

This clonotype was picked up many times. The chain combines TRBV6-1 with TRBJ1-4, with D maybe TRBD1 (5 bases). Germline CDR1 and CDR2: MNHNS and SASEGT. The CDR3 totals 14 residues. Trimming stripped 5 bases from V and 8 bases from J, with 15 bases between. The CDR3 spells CASSPVRGEEKLFF. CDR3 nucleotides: TGTGCCAGCAGTCCCGTGCGGGGGGAAGAAAAACTGTTTTTT.

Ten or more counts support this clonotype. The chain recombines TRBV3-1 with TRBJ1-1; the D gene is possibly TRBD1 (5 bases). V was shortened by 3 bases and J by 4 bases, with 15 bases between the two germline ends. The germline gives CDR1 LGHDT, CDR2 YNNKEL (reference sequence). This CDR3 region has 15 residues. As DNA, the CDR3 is TGTGCCAGCAGCCAGCGACAGTCCGGGGTCACTGAAGCTTTCTTT. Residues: CASSQRQSGVTEAFF.

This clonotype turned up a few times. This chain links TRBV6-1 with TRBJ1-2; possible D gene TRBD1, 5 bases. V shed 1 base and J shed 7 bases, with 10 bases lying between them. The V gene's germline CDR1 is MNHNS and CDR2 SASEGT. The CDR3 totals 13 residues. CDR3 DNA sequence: TGTGCCAGCAGTGAAGGCAGGGTTGGTGGCTACACCTTC. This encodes CASSEGRVGGYTF.

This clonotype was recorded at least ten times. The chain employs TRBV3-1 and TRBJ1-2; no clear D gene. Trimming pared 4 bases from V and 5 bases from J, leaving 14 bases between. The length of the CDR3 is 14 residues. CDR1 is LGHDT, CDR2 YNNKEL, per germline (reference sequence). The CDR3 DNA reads TGTGCCAGCAGCCCTGTCCTAACCCCGTATGGCTACACCTTC. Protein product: CASSPVLTPYGYTF. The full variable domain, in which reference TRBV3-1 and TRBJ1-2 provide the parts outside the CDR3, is DTAVSQTPKYLVTQMGNDKSIKCEQNLGHDTMYWYKQDSKKFLKIMFSYNNKELIINETVPNRFSPKSPDKAHLNLHINSLELGDSAVYFCASSPVLTPYGYTFGSGTRLTVV.

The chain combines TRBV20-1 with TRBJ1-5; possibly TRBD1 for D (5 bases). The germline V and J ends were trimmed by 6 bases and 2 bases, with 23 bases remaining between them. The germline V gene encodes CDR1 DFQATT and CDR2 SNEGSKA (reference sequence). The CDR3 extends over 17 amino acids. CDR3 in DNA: TGCAGTGCGTTACGAGGGGATGCCAATATAGGCAATCAGCCCCAGCATTTT. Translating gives CSALRGDANIGNQPQHF.

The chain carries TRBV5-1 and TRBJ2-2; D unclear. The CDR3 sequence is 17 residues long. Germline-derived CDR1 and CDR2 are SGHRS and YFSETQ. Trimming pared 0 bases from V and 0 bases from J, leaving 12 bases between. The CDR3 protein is CASSLVLRESNTGELFF. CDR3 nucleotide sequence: TGCGCCAGCAGCTTGGTTCTTAGAGAGTCGAACACCGGGGAGCTGTTTTTT.

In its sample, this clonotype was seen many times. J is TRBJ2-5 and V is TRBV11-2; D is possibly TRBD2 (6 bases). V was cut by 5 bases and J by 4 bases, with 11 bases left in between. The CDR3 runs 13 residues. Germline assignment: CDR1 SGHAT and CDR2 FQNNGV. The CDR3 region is CASSGAGRETQYF. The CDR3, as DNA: TGTGCCAGCAGCGGCGCGGGGCGAGAGACCCAGTACTTC.

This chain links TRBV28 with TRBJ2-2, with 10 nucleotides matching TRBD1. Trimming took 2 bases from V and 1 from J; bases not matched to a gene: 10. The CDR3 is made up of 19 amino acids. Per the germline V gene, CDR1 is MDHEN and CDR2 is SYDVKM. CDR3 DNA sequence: TGTGCCAGCAGTTTAGGAAGGATTGGGGACAGGGGGAACACCGGGGAGCTGTTTTTT. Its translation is CASSLGRIGDRGNTGELFF.

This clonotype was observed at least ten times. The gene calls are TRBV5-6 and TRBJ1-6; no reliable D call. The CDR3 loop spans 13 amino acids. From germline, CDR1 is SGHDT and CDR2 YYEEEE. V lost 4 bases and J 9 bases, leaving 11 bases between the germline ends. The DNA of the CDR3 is TGTGCCAGCAGCCCAGGACTTAGTTCACCCCTCCACTTT. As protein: CASSPGLSSPLHF.

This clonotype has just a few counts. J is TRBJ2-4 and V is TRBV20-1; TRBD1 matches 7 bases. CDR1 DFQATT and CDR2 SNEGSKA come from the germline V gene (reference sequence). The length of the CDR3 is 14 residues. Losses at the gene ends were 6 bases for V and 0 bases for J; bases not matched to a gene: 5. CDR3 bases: TGCAGTGCAGCGACAGGGCTAGCCAAAAACATTCAGTACTTC. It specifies CSAATGLAKNIQYF.

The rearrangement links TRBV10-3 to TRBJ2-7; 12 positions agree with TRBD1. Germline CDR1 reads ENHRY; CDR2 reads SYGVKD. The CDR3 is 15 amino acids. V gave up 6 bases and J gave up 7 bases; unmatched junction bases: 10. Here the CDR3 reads CAISATGQGAGEQYF. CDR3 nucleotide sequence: TGTGCCATCAGCGCAACGGGACAGGGGGCGGGGGAGCAGTACTTC.

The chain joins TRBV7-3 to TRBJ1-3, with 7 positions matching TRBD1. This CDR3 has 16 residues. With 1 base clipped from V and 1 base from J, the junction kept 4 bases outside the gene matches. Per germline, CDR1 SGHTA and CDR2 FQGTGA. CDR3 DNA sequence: TGTGCCAGCAGCTTAAAGGGGGCCCAATCTGGAAACACCATATATTTT. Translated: CASSLKGAQSGNTIYF. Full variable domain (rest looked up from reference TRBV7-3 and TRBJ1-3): GAGVSQTPSNKVTEKGKYVELRCDPISGHTALYWYRQSLGQGPEFLIYFQGTGAADDSGLPNDRFFAVRPEGSVSTLKIQRTERGDSAVYLCASSLKGAQSGNTIYFGEGSWLTVV.